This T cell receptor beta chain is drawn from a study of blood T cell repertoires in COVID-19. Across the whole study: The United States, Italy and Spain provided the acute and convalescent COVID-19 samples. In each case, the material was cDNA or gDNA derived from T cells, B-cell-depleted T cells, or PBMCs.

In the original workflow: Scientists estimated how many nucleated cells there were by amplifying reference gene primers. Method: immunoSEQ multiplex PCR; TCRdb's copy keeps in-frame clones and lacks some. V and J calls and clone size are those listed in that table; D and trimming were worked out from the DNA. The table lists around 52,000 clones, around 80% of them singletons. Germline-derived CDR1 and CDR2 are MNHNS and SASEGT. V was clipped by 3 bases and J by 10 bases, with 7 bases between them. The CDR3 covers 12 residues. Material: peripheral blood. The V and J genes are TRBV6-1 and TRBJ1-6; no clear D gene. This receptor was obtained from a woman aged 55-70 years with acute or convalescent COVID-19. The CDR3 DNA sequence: TGTGCCAGCAGTGACGGGAGGTCACCCCTCCACTTT. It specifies CASSDGRSPLHF.